Below are 24 T cell receptor beta chains sequenced from a single sample in a study of PD-1 blockade in classical Hodgkin lymphoma. TCRdb's copy holds only in-frame clones and misses some; the assay was immunoSEQ multiplex PCR. The sample yields around 40,000 clones, around 80% seen once. There was relapse after autologous stem cell transplantation in every patient, and there was variation in brentuximab vedotin exposure. The input for sequencing was peripheral blood mononuclear cells (PBMCs), taken at baseline. The origin of the receptors is a human donor with classical Hodgkin lymphoma.

This chain links TRBV5-5 with TRBJ1-1; 12 bases match TRBD1. The CDR3 length is 18 residues. CDR1 SGHKS and CDR2 YYEKEE come from the germline V gene (reference sequence). V lost 0 bases to trimming and J lost 5 bases; unmatched junction nucleotides: 11. The CDR3: CASSLGLGQGAGGTEAFF. The CDR3 bases are TGTGCCAGCAGCTTGGGTTTGGGACAGGGGGCAGGGGGTACTGAAGCTTTCTTT.

The V and J genes are TRBV7-3 and TRBJ1-3; 8 bases fit TRBD1. With V trimmed by 8 bases and J by 1 base, 1 base remained unmatched. The CDR3 runs 13 residues. CDR1 SGHTA and CDR2 FQGTGA come from the germline V gene. The CDR3 DNA follows: TGTGCCAGCGGACAGGGTTCTGGAAACACCATATATTTT. This codes for CASGQGSGNTIYF.

The rearrangement joins TRBV5-8 to TRBJ2-7, with 7 bases aligning to TRBD1. Trimming took 4 bases from V and 6 from J; bases not matched to a gene: 10. CDR1 SGHTS and CDR2 YDEGEE come from the germline V gene. The CDR3 has 14 amino acids. CDR3: CASSTDRSWGEQYF. The CDR3 DNA reads as TGTGCCAGCAGCACGGACAGGTCATGGGGCGAGCAGTACTTC.

This chain joins TRBV7-2 and TRBJ2-7; 8 nucleotides agree with TRBD2. Looked up from germline, CDR1 is SGHTA and CDR2 is FQGNSA. This CDR3 contains 15 residues. V shed 5 bases and J 2 bases; nucleotides not matched to a gene: 8. The CDR3 sequence: CASSIFSGEAYEQYF. The CDR3 DNA follows: TGTGCCAGCAGCATTTTTAGCGGGGAAGCCTACGAGCAGTACTTC.

V and J are TRBV5-1 and TRBJ2-2; tentatively, D is TRBD1 (6 bases). Deletions cut 3 bases from V and 3 bases from J, with 9 bases between. The CDR3 length is 14 residues. The germline V gene has CDR1 SGHRS and CDR2 YFSETQ. CDR3 amino acids: CASSSDSDTGELFF. CDR3 bases: TGCGCCAGCAGCTCGGACAGCGACACCGGGGAGCTGTTTTTT.

The gene calls are TRBV19 and TRBJ1-5; a weak D match, TRBD1 (6 bases). Germline assignment: CDR1 LNHDA and CDR2 SQIVND (reference sequence). V was shortened by 0 bases and J by 7 bases, with 7 bases between the two germline ends. The length of the CDR3 is 13 residues. The CDR3 DNA follows: TGTGCCAGTAGTATAGACAGGGGCCAGCCCCAGCATTTT. Protein product: CASSIDRGQPQHF.

A remark on this clone: This may be a read error, as it is one base from a much larger clone. This chain joins TRBV19 and TRBJ1-2, with a possible D match to TRBD1 (5 bases). Germline assignment: CDR1 LNHDA and CDR2 SQIVND (reference sequence). The CDR3 runs to 15 residues. The CDR3 DNA follows: TGTGCCAGTAGTATGGGGGAGCCATCCGGCTATGGCCACACCTTC. This translates into CASSMGEPSGYGHTF.

In this sample, this clone turned up a few times. The chain links TRBV10-3 to TRBJ2-3; 11 bases fit TRBD2. The CDR3 has 16 residues. J was trimmed by 6 bases and V by 4 bases; bases with no gene match: 9. The germline gives CDR1 ENHRY, CDR2 SYGVKD. The CDR3 region is CAISAGIAGGADTQYF. CDR3 sequence (DNA): TGTGCCATCAGTGCTGGGATAGCGGGGGGGGCTGATACGCAGTATTTT.

This clone appeared a few times. This sequence joins TRBV6-9 and TRBJ2-5, with 13 bases matching TRBD2. The CDR3 is 15 residues long. J gave up 5 bases and V 8 bases, and 8 bases lay outside the gene matches. The germline CDR1 and CDR2 sequences are MNHGY and SVAAGI. CDR3 sequence: CASPTSGGRGETQYF. The CDR3, as DNA: TGTGCCAGCCCGACTAGCGGGGGGAGGGGGGAGACCCAGTACTTC.

The chain couples TRBV5-6 to TRBJ2-2; D not resolved. The CDR3 length is 14 residues. Per germline, CDR1 SGHDT and CDR2 YYEEEE. Trimming shortened V by 4 bases and J by 4 bases, and 11 bases separated the two germline ends. This CDR3 is CASSGDTFTGELFF. The CDR3 coding sequence is TGTGCCAGCAGCGGCGATACTTTCACCGGGGAGCTGTTTTTT.

The chain joins TRBV6-5 to TRBJ2-3; TRBD2 is a possible D gene (5 bases). V was pared by 7 bases and J by 0 bases, with 8 bases between. The CDR3 extends over 13 amino acids. Germline CDR1 and CDR2: MNHEY and SVGAGI. CDR3 sequence (DNA): TGTGCCAGCAAACGGGGAAGCACAGATACGCAGTATTTT. Amino acids: CASKRGSTDTQYF.

In nucleotides, the CDR3 is TGTGCCAGCAGTCCGACTAGCCGGCCCTACGAGCAGTACTTC. Residues: CASSPTSRPYEQYF. This chain connects TRBV27 to TRBJ2-7; 7 bases match TRBD2. The germline gives CDR1 MNHEY, CDR2 SMNVEV (reference sequence). J lost 2 bases, V lost 5 bases, and 6 bases had no gene match. The CDR3 spans 14 residues.

The V call is TRBV4-1, the J call TRBJ2-5, with D perhaps TRBD1 or TRBD2 (5 bases each). From germline, CDR1 is MGHRA and CDR2 YSYEKL. The V end lost 3 bases, the J end lost 7 bases, and 18 bases lay between the germline ends. The CDR3 totals 15 residues. The CDR3 loop is CASSQMGTVPGTQYF. In DNA form, the CDR3 reads TGCGCCAGCAGCCAGATGGGGACGGTCCCAGGGACCCAGTACTTC.

This chain uses TRBV19 with TRBJ2-7, with 10 bases aligning to TRBD2. CDR1 is LNHDA, CDR2 SQIVND, per germline (reference sequence). J was trimmed by 5 bases and V by 5 bases; bases with no gene match: 9. This CDR3 comprises 15 residues. CDR3 loop: CASSRTGTSVNEQYF. The CDR3 DNA reads as TGTGCCAGTAGTCGGACCGGGACTAGCGTGAACGAGCAGTACTTC.

Written as DNA, the CDR3 is TGTGCCAGCAGCCCTGGACTAGCGGCCTACGAGCAGTACTTC. It is translated as CASSPGLAAYEQYF. The J gene is TRBJ2-7, the V gene TRBV7-2; TRBD2 aligns across 10 bases. Germline lookup yields CDR1 SGHTA and CDR2 FQGNSA. After removal of 5 bases from V and 2 bases from J, the junction contained 3 bases not matched to a gene. This CDR3 region has 14 residues.

This chain uses TRBV4-1 with TRBJ2-3, with D unresolved. Trimming took off 1 base at V and 9 bases at J, with 23 bases between the two ends. The CDR3 is 17 amino acids. Looked up from germline, CDR1 is MGHRA and CDR2 is YSYEKL. The CDR3 reads CASSQGFTASSFGTQYF. The CDR3 bases are TGCGCCAGCAGCCAAGGCTTCACAGCAAGCAGTTTCGGAACGCAGTATTTT.

The rearrangement joins TRBV6-6 to TRBJ1-1, with 10 bases matching TRBD1. CDR1 is MNHNY and CDR2 is SVGAGI in the germline V gene (reference sequence). The CDR3 is made up of 15 amino acids. V lost 6 bases to trimming and J lost 0 bases; unmatched junction nucleotides: 4. CDR3 in amino acids: CASRSGTGVNTEAFF. In nucleotides, the CDR3 is TGTGCCAGCAGGTCCGGGACAGGGGTGAACACTGAAGCTTTCTTT.

The chain recombines TRBV5-1 with TRBJ2-5; D is possibly TRBD1 (5 bases). CDR3 length equals 14 residues. The germline gives CDR1 SGHRS, CDR2 YFSETQ. V was cut by 1 base and J by 2 bases, with 9 bases left in between. The CDR3 here is CASSLLDTQETQYF. The CDR3 DNA reads as TGCGCCAGCAGCTTGTTGGACACTCAAGAGACCCAGTACTTC. Filled out from reference TRBV5-1 and TRBJ2-5, the complete variable domain reads KAGVTQTPRYLIKTRGQQVTLSCSPISGHRSVSWYQQTPGQGLQFLFEYFSETQRNKGNFPGRFSGRQFSNSRSEMNVSTLELGDSALYLCASSLLDTQETQYFGPGTRLLVL.

This sequence joins TRBV9 and TRBJ2-7; TRBD2 matches 8 bases. V dropped 0 bases and J dropped 0; count of bases not matched to a gene: 5. The CDR3 is 16 residues long. Per the germline V gene, CDR1 is SGDLS and CDR2 is YYNGEE. The CDR3 loop is CASSVGGSGVSYEQYF. The CDR3 DNA reads TGTGCCAGCAGCGTAGGTGGTAGCGGGGTCTCCTACGAGCAGTACTTC.

The V and J genes are TRBV19 and TRBJ2-7, with 7 bases identical to TRBD1. The CDR3 is 13 residues long. Germline lookup yields CDR1 LNHDA and CDR2 SQIVND (reference sequence). Trimming took 6 bases from V and 5 from J; bases not matched to a gene: 7. CDR3 sequence: CASRSTGTDEQYF. For the CDR3, the DNA is TGTGCCAGTAGGTCGACAGGGACCGACGAGCAGTACTTC.

This chain uses TRBV7-7 with TRBJ2-3; the D gene is possibly TRBD2 (6 bases). The germline gives CDR1 SSHAT, CDR2 FNYEAQ (reference sequence). Trimming took 0 bases from V and 4 from J, leaving 8 bases between them. The CDR3 totals 14 residues. In nucleotides, the CDR3 is TGTGCCAGCAGCTTAGCGCCGGGAGCAGATACGCAGTATTTT. Translation: CASSLAPGADTQYF.

The V and J genes are TRBV19 and TRBJ2-1, with 10 bases aligning to TRBD2. Germline lookup yields CDR1 LNHDA and CDR2 SQIVND (reference sequence). This CDR3 contains 18 residues. V lost 3 bases, J lost 4 bases, and 12 bases stayed unmatched. The CDR3 region has the DNA TGTGCCAGTAGTATCGGCCTAGCGGGGGACTCGGGGTACAATGAGCAGTTCTTC. This translates into CASSIGLAGDSGYNEQFF. Full variable domain (outside the CDR3, taken from reference TRBV19 and TRBJ2-1): DGGITQSPKYLFRKEGQNVTLSCEQNLNHDAMYWYRQDPGQGLRLIYYSQIVNDFQKGDIAEGYSVSREKKESFPLTVTSAQKNPTAFYLCASSIGLAGDSGYNEQFFGPGTRLTVL.

The gene calls are TRBV6-5 and TRBJ2-1, with 10 bases identical to TRBD2. CDR1 MNHEY and CDR2 SVGAGI come from the germline V gene. Trimming cost V 6 bases and J 8 bases; bases outside gene matches: 10. The CDR3 has 15 amino acids. CDR3 residues: CASRFVAGGIDEQFF. In DNA, the CDR3 is TGTGCCAGCAGATTCGTAGCGGGGGGAATCGATGAGCAGTTCTTC.

V usage is TRBV7-2 and J usage is TRBJ2-2, with TRBD1 as a possible D gene (6 bases). The CDR3 length is 15 residues. Germline V CDR1 and CDR2: SGHTA, FQGNSA. Trimming left V 1 base short and J 1 base short, with 7 bases between. The CDR3 loop reads CASSLGGGNTGELFF. The CDR3 nucleotides are TGTGCCAGCAGCTTAGGAGGGGGGAACACCGGGGAGCTGTTTTTT.